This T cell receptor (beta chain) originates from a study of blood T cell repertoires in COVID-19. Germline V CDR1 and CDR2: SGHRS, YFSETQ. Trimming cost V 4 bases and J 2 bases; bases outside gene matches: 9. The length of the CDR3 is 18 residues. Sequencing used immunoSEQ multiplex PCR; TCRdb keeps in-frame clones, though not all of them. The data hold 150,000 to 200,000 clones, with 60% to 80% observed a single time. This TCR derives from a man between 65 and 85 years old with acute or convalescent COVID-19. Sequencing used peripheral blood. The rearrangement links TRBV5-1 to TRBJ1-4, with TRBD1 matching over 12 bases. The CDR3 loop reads CASSREGTGGPTNEKLFF. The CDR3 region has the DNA TGCGCCAGCAGCCGAGAGGGGACAGGGGGCCCGACTAATGAAAAACTGTTTTTT.